Listed below are T cell receptor beta chains from one sample, sequenced in a study of molecular identifiers for immune sequencing clone quantification. TCRdb reprocessed the PCR reads via MiXCR and lists one record per CDR3 protein. The sample contains 100,000 or so distinct CDR3 sequences, around 37% of which appear only once. Sequenced sample: naive CD8+ T cells from blood, with Jurkat cell RNA spiked in. The receptors derive from a human donor in good health. Some libraries in this study had Jurkat cell RNA spiked in. Each CDR3 is given without its conserved first and last residue. Fields, in order: V gene, J gene, CDR3 length, CDR3 protein.

TRBV4-3	TRBJ2-7	14	ASSHDPGQAPPEQY
TRBV7-9	TRBJ2-1	11	ATEDSFHSEQF
TRBV6-5	TRBJ2-7	13	ASSYGGPSSYEQY
TRBV7-9	TRBJ1-6	11	ASNTGGNSPLH
TRBV7-9	TRBJ2-4	15	ACSPFTGNLAKNIQY
TRBV5-8	TRBJ2-2	11	ASSPRNTGELF
TRBV9	TRBJ2-3	14	ASSPGTSELTDTQY
TRBV12-3/TRBV12-4	TRBJ2-5	11	ASSPPGKMTQY
TRBV5-1	TRBJ2-7	13	ASSFRDLPTYEQY
TRBV5-4	TRBJ2-7	13	ASSLSAGAPYEQY
TRBV7-8	TRBJ2-3	15	ASSGTSGKYSTDTQY
TRBV13	TRBJ2-7	10	ASSLAGNEQY
TRBV28	TRBJ1-5	13	ASSFGTADNQPQH
TRBV6-2/TRBV6-3	TRBJ2-7	9	ARCSSYEQY
TRBV15	TRBJ2-1	11	ATSRDRDNEQF
TRBV7-2	TRBJ2-7	12	ASSPWTGAYEQY
TRBV19	TRBJ1-1	12	ASTVAVSGTEAF
TRBV7-9	TRBJ1-5	12	AISSGVFNQPQH
TRBV6-1	TRBJ1-5	12	ASSQGDADQPQH
TRBV6-2/TRBV6-3	TRBJ1-2	12	ASSYFAETGGYT
TRBV5-1	TRBJ1-1	10	ASGWGVTEAF
TRBV29-1	TRBJ2-1	12	STPGTGEWDEQL
TRBV4-3	TRBJ2-2	16	ASSLSASREGRAGELF
TRBV28	TRBJ2-3	9	ASSFRYTQY
TRBV4-2	TRBJ2-3	15	ASSPGSIAGDTDTQY
TRBV28	TRBJ1-2	10	ASSSGGYGYT
TRBV21-1	TRBJ1-5	12	ASSKGTEPQPQH
TRBV28	TRBJ2-2	10	ASSLFSGELF
TRBV6-2/TRBV6-3	TRBJ2-7	13	ASNNPGTVPYEQN
TRBV6-2/TRBV6-3	TRBJ2-3	13	ASTTYPGVTDTQY
TRBV7-9	TRBJ2-7	11	ASRNGSGYEQY
TRBV2	TRBJ2-1	8	ASKRNEQF
TRBV19	TRBJ1-1	11	ASSIGPNTEAF